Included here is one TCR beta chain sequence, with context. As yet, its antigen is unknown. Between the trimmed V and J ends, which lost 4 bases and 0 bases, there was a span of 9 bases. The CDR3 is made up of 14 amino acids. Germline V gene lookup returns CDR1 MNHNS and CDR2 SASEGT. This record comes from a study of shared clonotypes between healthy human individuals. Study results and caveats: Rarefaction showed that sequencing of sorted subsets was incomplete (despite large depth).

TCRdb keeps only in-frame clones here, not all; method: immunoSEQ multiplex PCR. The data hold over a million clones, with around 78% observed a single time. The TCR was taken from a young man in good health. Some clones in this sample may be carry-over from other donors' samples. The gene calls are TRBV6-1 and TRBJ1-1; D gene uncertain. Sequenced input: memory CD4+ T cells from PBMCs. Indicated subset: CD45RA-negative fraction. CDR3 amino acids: CASSVSTVNTEAFF. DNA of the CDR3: TGTGCCAGCAGTGTATCGACGGTGAACACTGAAGCTTTCTTT.